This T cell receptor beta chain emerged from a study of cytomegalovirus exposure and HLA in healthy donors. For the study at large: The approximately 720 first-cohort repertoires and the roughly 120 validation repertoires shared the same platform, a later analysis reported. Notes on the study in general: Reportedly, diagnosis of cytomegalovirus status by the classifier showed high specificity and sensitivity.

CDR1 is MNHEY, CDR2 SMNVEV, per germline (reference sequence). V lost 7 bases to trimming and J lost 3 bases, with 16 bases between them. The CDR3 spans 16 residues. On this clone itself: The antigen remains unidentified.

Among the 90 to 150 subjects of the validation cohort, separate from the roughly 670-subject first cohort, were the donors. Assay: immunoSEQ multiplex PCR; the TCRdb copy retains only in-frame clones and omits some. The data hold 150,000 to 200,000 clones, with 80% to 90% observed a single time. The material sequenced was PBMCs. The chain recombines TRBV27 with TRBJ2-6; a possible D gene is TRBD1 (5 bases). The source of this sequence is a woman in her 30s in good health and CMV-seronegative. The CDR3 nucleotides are TGTGCCAGCACTCGACCAGGGTTAGGTGGGGCCAACGTCCTGACTTTC. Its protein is CASTRPGLGGANVLTF.